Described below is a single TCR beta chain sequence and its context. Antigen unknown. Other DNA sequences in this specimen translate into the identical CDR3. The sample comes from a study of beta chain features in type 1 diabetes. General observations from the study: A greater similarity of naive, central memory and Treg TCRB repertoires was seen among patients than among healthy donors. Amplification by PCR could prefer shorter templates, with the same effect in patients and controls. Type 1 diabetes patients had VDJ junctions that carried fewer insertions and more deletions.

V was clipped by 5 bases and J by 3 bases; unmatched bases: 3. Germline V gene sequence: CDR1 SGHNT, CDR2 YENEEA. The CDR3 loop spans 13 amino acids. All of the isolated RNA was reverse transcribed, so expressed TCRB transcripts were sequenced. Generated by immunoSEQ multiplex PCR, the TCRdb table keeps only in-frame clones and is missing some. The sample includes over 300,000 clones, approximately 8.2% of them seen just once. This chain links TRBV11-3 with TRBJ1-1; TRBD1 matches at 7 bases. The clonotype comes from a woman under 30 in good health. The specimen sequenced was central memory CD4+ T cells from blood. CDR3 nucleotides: TGTGCCAGCAGCCGACAGGGTGACACTGAAGCTTTCTTT. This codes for CASSRQGDTEAFF. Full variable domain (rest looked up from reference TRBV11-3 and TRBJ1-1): EAGVVQSPRYKIIEKKQPVAFWCNPISGHNTLYWYLQNLGQGPELLIRYENEEAVDDSQLPKDRFSAERLKGVDSTLKIQPAELGDSAVYLCASSRQGDTEAFFGQGTRLTVV.